The 12 T cell receptor beta chains in this list originate from one sample, sequenced in a study of blood T cells in healthy people across ages. Next came a second PCR, run for about 6 to 11 cycles, which used a sample-barcoded 5' primer along with a J-beta primer mix. TCRdb reprocessed the 5' RACE reads via MiXCR and lists one record per CDR3 protein. The sample contains hundreds of thousands of distinct CDR3 sequences, around 28% of which appear only once. Material for sequencing was blood. The receptors stem from a woman over 75 in good health.

The chain uses TRBV30 and TRBJ1-1; D uncertain. Per germline, CDR1 GTSNPN and CDR2 SVGIG (reference sequence). The V and J ends lost 4 bases and 1 base respectively, with 13 bases between them. The CDR3 is 14 residues long. The DNA for the CDR3 is TGTGCCTGGATGGGCTGGAATCAGAACACTGAAGCTTTCTTT. This codes for CAWMGWNQNTEAFF.

With respect to this clonotype: A clone one base away is much larger, so this may be a read error. This chain uses TRBV6-2 or TRBV6-3 with TRBJ2-6; 14 nucleotides agree with TRBD2. The CDR3 runs to 21 residues. Per germline, CDR1 MNHEY and CDR2 SVGEGT. The CDR3 DNA is TGTGCCGGCAGTTCCCGGACTAGCGGGGGGACAAGTCACTCTGGGGCCAACGTCCTGACTTTC. It specifies CAGSSRTSGGTSHSGANVLTF.

This clonotype was observed many times. The V and J genes are TRBV6-2 or TRBV6-3 and TRBJ1-2, with 7 nucleotides matching TRBD1. There are 15 residues in the CDR3. The junction had 15 bases not matched to a gene; V was cut back by 10 bases and J by 4 bases. Germline values: CDR1 MNHEY, CDR2 SVGEGT. The CDR3 spells CATGQASYLTYGYTF. The CDR3 coding sequence is TGTGCCACCGGACAGGCCTCATATTTAACCTATGGCTACACCTTC.

This clonotype was recorded at least ten times. This chain joins TRBV7-2 and TRBJ1-5, with D unresolved. CDR3 length: 13 residues. Germline loops: CDR1 SGHTA, CDR2 FQGNSA. V lost 4 bases and J lost 2, with 6 bases in between. The CDR3 loop is CASSSIGNQPQHF. CDR3 DNA sequence: TGTGCCAGCAGCTCGATCGGCAATCAGCCCCAGCATTTT.

As for this clonotype: A junction boundary mismatches the germline segment, possibly from a read error. The V call is TRBV20-1, the J call TRBJ2-5; D is possibly TRBD2 (7 bases). The CDR3 covers 16 residues. Germline loops: CDR1 DFQATT, CDR2 SNEGSKA (reference sequence). CDR3 nucleotide sequence: TGCAGTGCCTGGGGGCCGAGCGGGACCATCCAAGAGACCCCGTACTTC. It codes for CSAWGPSGTIQETPYF.

This clonotype was seen a few times. The V call is TRBV28, the J call TRBJ1-1; D is ambiguous. Germline V gene sequence: CDR1 MDHEN, CDR2 SYDVKM. The CDR3 length is 20 residues. The V end lost 5 bases, the J end lost 1 base, and 29 bases lay between the germline ends. The CDR3 sequence is CASSPPRAQHILEPNTEAFF. CDR3 DNA sequence: TGTGCCAGCAGTCCCCCTAGGGCTCAACACATCCTCGAGCCGAACACTGAAGCTTTCTTT.

The genes are TRBV19 and TRBJ2-5; 12 bases fit TRBD2. Germline CDR1 and CDR2: LNHDA and SQIVND (reference sequence). The J segment lost 6 bases and the V segment lost 11 bases, leaving 13 bases of the junction unmatched. There are 15 residues in the CDR3. The CDR3 coding sequence is TGTGCCGGCATCGGGCAAGGACTAGCGGGGAAGACCCAGTACTTC. Encoded protein: CAGIGQGLAGKTQYF.

With respect to this clonotype: This may arise from a read error, as a much more abundant clone is one base away. The gene calls are TRBV5-1 and TRBJ2-3, with TRBD1 matching over 11 bases. Per the germline V gene, CDR1 is SGHRS and CDR2 is YFSETQ. After removal of 3 bases from V and 6 bases from J, the junction contained 12 bases not matched to a gene. CDR3 length: 17 amino acids. This chain's CDR3 is CASSSSPRTGGWDTQYF. DNA for the CDR3: TGCGCCAGCAGCTCAAGTCCGAGGACAGGGGGCTGGGATACGCAGTATTTT.

The rearrangement uses TRBV10-3 and TRBJ1-2, with 8 bases that match TRBD1. V was clipped by 2 bases and J by 2 bases; unmatched bases: 4. Germline lookup yields CDR1 ENHRY and CDR2 SYGVKD. This CDR3 has 15 residues. The DNA of the CDR3 is TGTGCCATCAGTGAGACGGCAGGGGGCAACTATGGCTACACCTTC. This gives the protein CAISETAGGNYGYTF.

This clonotype was found many times. The rearrangement joins TRBV20-1 to TRBJ2-3; no definite D call. The ends were cut back, 4 bases at V and 0 bases at J, with 5 bases in the middle. Germline V gives CDR1 DFQATT, CDR2 SNEGSKA (reference sequence). The CDR3 length is 12 residues. The CDR3 sequence: CSATPSTDTQYF. CDR3 DNA sequence: TGCAGTGCTACACCGAGCACAGATACGCAGTATTTT.

About this clonotype itself: Just one base apart from a much larger clone, this may be a read error. The chain employs TRBV20-1 and TRBJ1-2; D is perhaps TRBD1 (5 bases). In germline, CDR1 is DFQATT, CDR2 SNEGSKA (reference sequence). The V end lost 3 bases, the J end lost 6 bases, and 17 bases lay between the germline ends. The CDR3 loop spans 14 amino acids. CDR3 loop: CSASRDWYYDGYTF. The CDR3 bases are TGCAGTGCTAGTCGGGACTGGTATTATGATGGCTACACCTTC.

There are many counts of this clonotype. This chain uses TRBV21-1 with TRBJ1-1; no check of the table's D call, TRBD1, against the DNA was made. TRBV21-1 is recorded as a pseudogene. This CDR3 is built from 18 residues. CDR3 nucleotides: TGTGCCAGCAGCAAAGATCGGGCAGGGAGGTTTTTGAACACTGAAGCTTTCTTT. It encodes CASSKDRAGRFLNTEAFF.